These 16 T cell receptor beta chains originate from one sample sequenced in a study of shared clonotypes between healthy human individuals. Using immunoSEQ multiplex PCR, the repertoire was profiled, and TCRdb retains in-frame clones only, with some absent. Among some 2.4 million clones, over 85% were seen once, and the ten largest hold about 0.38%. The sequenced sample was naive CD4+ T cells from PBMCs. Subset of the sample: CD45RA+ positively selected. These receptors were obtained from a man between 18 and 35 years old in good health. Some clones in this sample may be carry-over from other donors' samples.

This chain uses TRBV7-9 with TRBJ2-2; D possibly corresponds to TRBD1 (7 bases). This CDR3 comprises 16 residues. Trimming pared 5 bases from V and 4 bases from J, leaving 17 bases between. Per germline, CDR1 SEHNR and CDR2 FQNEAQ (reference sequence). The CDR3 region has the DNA TGTGCCAGCAGCCGCGTCCAGGGGGGAGCCACCGGGGAGCTGTTTTTT. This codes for CASSRVQGGATGELFF.

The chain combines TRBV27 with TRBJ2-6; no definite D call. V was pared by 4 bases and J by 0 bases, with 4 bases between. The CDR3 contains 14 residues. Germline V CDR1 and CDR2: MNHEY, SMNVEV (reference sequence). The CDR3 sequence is CASSYDSGANVLTF. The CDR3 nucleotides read TGTGCCAGCAGTTATGACTCTGGGGCCAACGTCCTGACTTTC.

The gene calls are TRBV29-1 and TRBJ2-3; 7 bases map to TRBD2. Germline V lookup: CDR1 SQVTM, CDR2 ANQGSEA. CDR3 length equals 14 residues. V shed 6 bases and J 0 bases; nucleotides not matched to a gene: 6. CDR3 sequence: CSVGGRASTDTQYF. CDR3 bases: TGCAGCGTCGGCGGGAGAGCGAGCACAGATACGCAGTATTTT.

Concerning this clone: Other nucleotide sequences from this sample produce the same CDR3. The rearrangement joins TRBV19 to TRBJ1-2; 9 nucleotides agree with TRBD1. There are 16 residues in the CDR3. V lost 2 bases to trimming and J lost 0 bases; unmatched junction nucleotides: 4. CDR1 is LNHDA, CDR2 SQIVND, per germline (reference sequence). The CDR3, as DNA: TGTGCCAGTAGTATACTGGGACAGGGACCTAACTATGGCTACACCTTC. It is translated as CASSILGQGPNYGYTF.

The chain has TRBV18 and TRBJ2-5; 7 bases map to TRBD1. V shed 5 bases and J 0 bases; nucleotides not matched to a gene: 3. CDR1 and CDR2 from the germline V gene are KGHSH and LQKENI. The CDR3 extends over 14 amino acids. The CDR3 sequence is CASSFGQDQETQYF. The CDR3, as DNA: TGTGCCAGCTCATTCGGACAGGACCAAGAGACCCAGTACTTC.

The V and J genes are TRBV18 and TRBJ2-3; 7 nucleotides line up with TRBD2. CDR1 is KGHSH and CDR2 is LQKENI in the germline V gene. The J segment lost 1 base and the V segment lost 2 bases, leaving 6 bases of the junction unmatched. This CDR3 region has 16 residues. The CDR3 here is CASSPFGLAGTDTQYF. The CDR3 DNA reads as TGTGCCAGCTCACCATTCGGGCTAGCGGGCACAGATACGCAGTATTTT.

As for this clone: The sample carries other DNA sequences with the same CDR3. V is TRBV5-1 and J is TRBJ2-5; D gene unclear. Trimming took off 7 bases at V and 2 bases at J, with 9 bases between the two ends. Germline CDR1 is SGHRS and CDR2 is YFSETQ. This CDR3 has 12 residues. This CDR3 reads CASSQGQETQYF. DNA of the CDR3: TGCGCCAGCTCCCAAGGACAAGAGACCCAGTACTTC.

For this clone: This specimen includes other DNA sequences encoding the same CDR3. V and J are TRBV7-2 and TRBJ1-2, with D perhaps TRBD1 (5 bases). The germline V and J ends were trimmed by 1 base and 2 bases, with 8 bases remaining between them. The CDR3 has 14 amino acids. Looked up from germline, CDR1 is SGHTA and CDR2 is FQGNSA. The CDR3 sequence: CASSLGGNNYGYTF. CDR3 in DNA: TGTGCCAGCAGCTTAGGGGGCAACAACTATGGCTACACCTTC.

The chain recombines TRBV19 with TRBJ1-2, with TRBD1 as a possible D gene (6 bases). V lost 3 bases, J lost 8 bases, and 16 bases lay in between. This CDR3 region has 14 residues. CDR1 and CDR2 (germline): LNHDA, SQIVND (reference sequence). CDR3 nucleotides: TGTGCCAGTAGTATCGGTCAGGGGCTGAACGGCTACACCTTC. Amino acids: CASSIGQGLNGYTF.

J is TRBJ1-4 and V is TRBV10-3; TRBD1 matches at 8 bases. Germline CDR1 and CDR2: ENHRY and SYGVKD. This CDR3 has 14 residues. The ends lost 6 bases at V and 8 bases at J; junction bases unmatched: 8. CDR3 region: CAISQQGVREKLFF. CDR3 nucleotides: TGTGCCATCAGCCAACAGGGGGTTCGGGAAAAACTGTTTTTT.

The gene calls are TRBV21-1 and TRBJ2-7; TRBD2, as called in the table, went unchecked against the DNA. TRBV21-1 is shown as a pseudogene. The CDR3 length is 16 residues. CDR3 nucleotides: TGTGCCAGCACCTACACGGAGGGGACTAGATCCTACGAGCAGTACTTC. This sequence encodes CASTYTEGTRSYEQYF.

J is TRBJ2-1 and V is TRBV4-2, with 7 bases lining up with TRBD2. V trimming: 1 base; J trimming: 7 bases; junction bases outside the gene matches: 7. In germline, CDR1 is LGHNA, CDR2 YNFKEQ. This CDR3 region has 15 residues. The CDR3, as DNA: TGTGCCAGCAGCCAAGTAGCAAGCGGGAATAATGAGCAGTTCTTC. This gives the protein CASSQVASGNNEQFF.

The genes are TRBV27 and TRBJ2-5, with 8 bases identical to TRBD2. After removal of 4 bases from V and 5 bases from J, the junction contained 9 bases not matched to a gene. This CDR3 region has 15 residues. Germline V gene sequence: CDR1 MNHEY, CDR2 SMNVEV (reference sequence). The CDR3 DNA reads TGTGCCAGCAGTTATAGCGGGGAAGGTTGGGAGACCCAGTACTTC. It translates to CASSYSGEGWETQYF.

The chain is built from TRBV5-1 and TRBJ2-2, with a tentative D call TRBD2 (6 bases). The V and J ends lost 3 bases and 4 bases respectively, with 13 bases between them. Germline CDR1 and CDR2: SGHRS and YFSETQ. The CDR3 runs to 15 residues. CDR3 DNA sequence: TGCGCCAGCAGCTCGGCGGGGTCCCTCACCGGGGAGCTGTTTTTT. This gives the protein CASSSAGSLTGELFF.

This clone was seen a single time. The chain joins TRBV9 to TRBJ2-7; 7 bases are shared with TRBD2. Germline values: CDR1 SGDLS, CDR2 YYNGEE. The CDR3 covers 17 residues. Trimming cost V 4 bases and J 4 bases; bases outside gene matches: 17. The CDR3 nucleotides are TGTGCCAGCAGCCCACTCCGGGCTAGCGGAGATAGGTACGAGCAGTACTTC. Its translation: CASSPLRASGDRYEQYF.

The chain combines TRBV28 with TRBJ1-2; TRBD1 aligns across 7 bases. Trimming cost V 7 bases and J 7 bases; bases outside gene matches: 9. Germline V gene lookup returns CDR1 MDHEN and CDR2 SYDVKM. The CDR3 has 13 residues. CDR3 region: CASTTTGTTGYTF. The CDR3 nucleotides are TGTGCCAGCACCACGACAGGGACTACTGGCTACACCTTC.